This T cell receptor beta chain was captured by sequencing in a study of T cell responses to AZD1222 COVID-19 vaccine. This clone has just one count. Its target is unknown. Sequencing was performed with immunoSEQ multiplex PCR; in TCRdb, only in-frame clones are kept and a portion is missing. The data contain approximately 140,000 clones, about 95% of them singletons. Trimming removed 5 bases at V and 0 bases at J, with 7 bases between. Per the germline V gene, CDR1 is MNHEY and CDR2 is SMNVEV (reference sequence). This CDR3 region has 13 residues. Overall study results and limits: Spike was spanned by vaccine-associated CD4 TCRs, which were dominant at 160-218 and 743-854. Nearly half of the spike-specific TCRs reportedly recognize variant regions that carry no mutations. None of the repertoires were sampled until the peak T cell response had passed.

The genes are TRBV27 and TRBJ1-2, with unresolved D. The specimen comprised peripheral blood, sampled on day 0 of AZD1222 vaccination. This TCR came from an adult in good health. The CDR3, as DNA: TGTGCCAGCAGTCTAGTATCTAACTATGGCTACACCTTC. It is translated as CASSLVSNYGYTF.